These T cell receptor beta chains were read from a single sample in a study of blood T cells in healthy people across ages. MiXCR, applied by TCRdb to the 5' RACE reads, yields one record per CDR3 protein. The sample shows around 1.5 million distinct CDR3 sequences, approximately 60% of them seen only once. Input material: blood. The receptors stem from a man aged 18-30 years in good health. Each CDR3 is given with its conserved first and last residue. D genes are given only for firm matches. Not every row has a clone size; where given, it reads once, few, many or a size class.

>.|TRBJ2-7|once|TRBV27
CASSLSGPHSPLSYEQYF
TGTGCCAGCAGTTTATCCGGGCCTCACTCACCCCTATCCTACGAGCAGTACTTC
>TRBD1|TRBJ1-2|.|TRBV12-3/TRBV12-4
CASSSRQGVGYTF
TGTGCCAGCAGTTCCCGACAGGGGGTTGGCTACACCTTC
>.|TRBJ1-1|.|TRBV29-1
CSVDGRANTEAFF
TGCAGCGTTGACGGACGGGCGAACACTGAAGCTTTCTTT
>.|TRBJ2-7|.|TRBV5-1
CASRLLPYEQYF
TGCGCCAGCCGCCTTCTACCCTACGAGCAGTACTTC
>.|TRBJ2-7|.|TRBV14
CASSNGDTDYEQYF
TGTGCCAGCAGTAACGGGGACACGGACTACGAGCAGTACTTC
>.|TRBJ1-2|.|TRBV20-1
CSAREGPRNYGYTF
TGCAGTGCTAGAGAAGGCCCTCGTAACTATGGCTACACCTTC
>.|TRBJ1-5|.|TRBV2
CASTLESAAYNQPQHF
TGTGCCAGCACCCTAGAATCGGCAGCCTACAATCAGCCCCAGCATTTT
>.|TRBJ2-5|.|TRBV9
CASSVETGSAQYF
TGTGCCAGCAGCGTAGAAACTGGGTCAGCCCAGTACTTC
>.|TRBJ2-7|.|TRBV20-1
CSANRGKAPHEQYF
TGCAGTGCTAACCGGGGCAAGGCGCCCCACGAGCAGTACTTC
>TRBD1|TRBJ1-1|.|TRBV4-1
CASSLTPGQIPEAFF
TGCGCCAGCAGCCTAACCCCGGGACAGATCCCTGAAGCTTTCTTT
>.|TRBJ2-3|few|TRBV6-5
CASSPRRGTFTDTQYF
TGTGCCAGCAGTCCCCGTAGAGGGACTTTCACAGATACGCAGTATTTT
>TRBD2|TRBJ2-1|.|TRBV20-1
CSARDLRGGYNEQFF
TGCAGTGCTAGAGATTTGCGGGGGGGATACAATGAGCAGTTCTTC
>.|TRBJ2-7|.|TRBV28
CASRSLSLSYEQYF
TGTGCCAGCAGATCCCTAAGCTTAAGCTACGAGCAGTACTTC
>.|TRBJ2-1|.|TRBV7-9
CASSLGASGREVDNEQFF
TGTGCCAGCAGCTTAGGAGCCTCGGGGCGTGAGGTCGACAATGAGCAGTTCTTC
>.|TRBJ1-2|.|TRBV7-2
CASSFRGGRDGYTF
TGTGCCAGCAGCTTCCGGGGGGGGCGGGATGGCTACACCTTC
>.|TRBJ2-7|.|TRBV4-1
CASSQGPRTSSYEQYF
TGCGCCAGCAGCCAAGGGCCCCGCACAAGCTCCTACGAGCAGTACTTC
>TRBD1|TRBJ2-7|.|TRBV4-3
CASSWNRGVYEQNF
TGCGCCAGCAGCTGGAACAGGGGGGTCTACGAGCAGAACTTC
>.|TRBJ2-1|few|TRBV20-1
CSAPGLNYNEQFF
TGCAGTGCACCGGGACTGAACTACAATGAGCAGTTCTTC
>.|TRBJ2-1|.|TRBV3-1
CASSQGLPGTGYNEQFF
TGTGCCAGCAGCCAAGGTCTCCCCGGAACAGGCTACAATGAGCAGTTCTTC
>.|TRBJ1-4|.|TRBV18
CASSPSWGEKLFF
TGTGCCAGCTCACCAAGCTGGGGGGAAAAACTGTTTTTT
>.|TRBJ2-1|.|TRBV27
CAAMGRYNEQFF
TGTGCCGCTATGGGCCGATACAATGAGCAGTTCTTC
>.|TRBJ2-4|.|TRBV4-1
CASSPPLDRLAKNIQYF
TGCGCCAGCAGCCCCCCCTTGGACCGGTTAGCCAAAAACATTCAGTACTTC
>.|TRBJ2-7|.|TRBV7-9
CASLGPGVEQYF
TGTGCCAGCCTCGGGCCAGGGGTCGAGCAGTACTTC
>TRBD1|TRBJ1-6|.|TRBV20-1
CSARAGGQGYSPLHF
TGCAGTGCTAGAGCGGGGGGACAGGGGTATTCACCCCTCCACTTT
>.|TRBJ2-2|.|TRBV6-4
CASSDTASANTGELFF
TGTGCCAGCAGTGACACGGCTAGCGCGAACACCGGGGAGCTGTTTTTT
>TRBD2|TRBJ2-1|.|TRBV27
CASSSGSGLAGYEQFF
TGTGCCAGCAGTTCCGGCTCGGGACTAGCGGGCTACGAGCAGTTCTTC
>TRBD1|TRBJ1-6|few|TRBV7-9
CASRETGEDNSPLHF
TGTGCCAGCAGGGAGACAGGGGAAGATAATTCACCCCTCCACTTT
>TRBD2|TRBJ2-1|.|TRBV3-1
CASSQGTSLYNEQFF
TGTGCCAGCAGCCAAGGGACTAGCCTATACAATGAGCAGTTCTTC
>TRBD2|TRBJ2-1|few|TRBV6-6
CASRLGGIDNEQFF
TGTGCCAGCAGACTCGGGGGGATCGACAATGAGCAGTTCTTC
>TRBD1|TRBJ2-5|.|TRBV5-5
CASSQGTGGLETQYF
TGTGCCAGCAGCCAAGGGACAGGGGGCTTGGAGACCCAGTACTTC
>.|TRBJ2-5|few|TRBV5-5
CASSPTFGSGRETQYF
TGTGCCAGCAGCCCCACGTTTGGTTCAGGGAGGGAGACCCAGTACTTC
>.|TRBJ2-3|.|TRBV6-1
CASRESVDTQYF
TGTGCCAGCAGGGAAAGTGTAGATACGCAGTATTTT
>TRBD1|TRBJ1-6|.|TRBV12-3/TRBV12-4
CASSLDRVYSPLHF
TGTGCCAGCAGCCTAGACAGGGTTTATTCACCCCTCCACTTT
>.|TRBJ2-3|many|TRBV20-1
CSARLAPPTDTQYF
TGCAGTGCTAGGCTGGCTCCCCCCACAGATACGCAGTATTTT
>.|TRBJ2-7|few|TRBV9
CASSVRDLGGEQYF
TGTGCCAGCAGCGTCCGGGATCTCGGAGGGGAGCAGTACTTC
>.|TRBJ2-7|.|TRBV12-3/TRBV12-4
CASSISTSRSYEQYF
TGTGCCAGCAGTATATCGACTAGTCGGAGCTACGAGCAGTACTTC
>.|TRBJ2-7|.|TRBV2
CASSGTSVGGYEQYF
TGTGCCAGCAGTGGAACCTCAGTCGGGGGCTACGAGCAGTACTTC
>.|TRBJ2-4|once|TRBV11-2
CASSLSGGQNIQYF
TGTGCCAGCAGCTTGTCGGGGGGCCAAAACATTCAGTACTTC
>.|TRBJ2-6|few|TRBV12-3/TRBV12-4
CASSTDWMSSGANVLTF
TGTGCCAGCAGTACTGACTGGATGAGCTCTGGGGCCAACGTCCTGACTTTC
>.|TRBJ2-1|.|TRBV27
CASSLVGPTRSYNEQFF
TGTGCCAGCAGTTTGGTGGGGCCAACCCGTTCCTACAATGAGCAGTTCTTC
>TRBD1|TRBJ2-7|.|TRBV11-2
CASSPGTGGPFYEQYF
TGTGCCAGCAGCCCCGGGACAGGGGGCCCTTTCTACGAGCAGTACTTC
>.|TRBJ2-7|.|TRBV10-3
CAISESFGVDEQYF
TGTGCCATCAGTGAGTCGTTTGGGGTGGACGAGCAGTACTTC
>.|TRBJ2-7|.|TRBV5-1
CASSPRDFYSEQYF
TGCGCCAGCAGCCCACGGGACTTTTATTCCGAGCAGTACTTC
>TRBD1|TRBJ2-1|.|TRBV29-1
CSVDPGQRYNEQFF
TGCAGCGTTGACCCGGGACAGAGATACAATGAGCAGTTCTTC
>.|TRBJ2-5|.|TRBV18
CAGSPQGGGEETQYF
TGTGCCGGCTCACCTCAGGGGGGTGGCGAAGAGACCCAGTACTTC
>.|TRBJ2-7|.|TRBV4-1
CASSHPTRTDEQYF
TGCGCCAGCAGCCACCCGACGCGGACAGATGAGCAGTACTTC
>.|TRBJ2-1|.|TRBV7-2
CASGAVWPHNEQFF
TGTGCCAGCGGGGCGGTCTGGCCGCACAATGAGCAGTTCTTC
>.|TRBJ2-2|.|TRBV6-4
CARGQRTENTGELFF
TGTGCCAGGGGGCAGCGGACAGAGAACACCGGGGAGCTGTTTTTT
>.|TRBJ1-6|.|TRBV29-1
CSVATGAGSPLHF
TGCAGCGTCGCTACAGGAGCGGGCTCACCCCTCCACTTT
>TRBD1|TRBJ1-6|.|TRBV28
CASSPSTGVNSPLHF
TGTGCCAGCAGCCCTTCCACAGGGGTCAATTCACCCCTCCACTTT
>.|TRBJ2-3|.|TRBV21-1
CASSKCLGLAGSTDTQYF
TGTGCCAGCAGCAAATGTCTGGGACTAGCGGGAAGTACAGATACGCAGTATTTT
>.|TRBJ2-7|.|TRBV13
CASRPYRYAYEQYF
TGTGCCAGCAGACCCTACAGATACGCCTACGAGCAGTACTTC
>.|TRBJ2-1|once|TRBV25-1
CASSEGASPLNEQFF
TGTGCCAGCAGTGAAGGGGCATCGCCCTTGAATGAGCAGTTCTTC
>.|TRBJ2-7|.|TRBV2
CASSEWGTEQYF
TGTGCCAGCAGTGAGTGGGGGACGGAGCAGTACTTC
>.|TRBJ1-2|.|TRBV7-9
CASSVATASYGYTF
TGTGCCAGCAGCGTAGCAACCGCAAGCTATGGCTACACCTTC